This paragraph reports one T cell receptor beta chain. The sample comes from a study of blood T cell repertoires in COVID-19. The wider study: Both acute and convalescent COVID-19 samples were obtained from the United States, Italy and Spain. PBMCs, B-cell-depleted T cells, or T cells were the source of the cDNA or gDNA that made up the material.

Study members were between roughly 18 and 100 years old and lived in 20 to 30 US regions. Two negative PCRs, clearance, or symptom resolution were required of recovered Cohort 3 donors. V dropped 7 bases and J dropped 2; count of bases not matched to a gene: 5. The CDR3 is made up of 13 amino acids. The germline V gene encodes CDR1 MNHEY and CDR2 SMNVEV (reference sequence). Sequencing was performed with immunoSEQ multiplex PCR; in TCRdb, only in-frame clones are kept and a portion is missing. The data hold around 220,000 clones, with 75% to 95% observed a single time. Sequenced: PBMCs or T cells enriched from blood (not recorded which). This TCR was sampled from a woman younger than 30 who had recovered from COVID-19. The chain employs TRBV27 and TRBJ2-7, with TRBD2 matching over 7 bases. For the CDR3, the DNA is TGTGCCAGCATGGGAGGGGCCACCTACGAGCAGTACTTC. It is translated as CASMGGATYEQYF.